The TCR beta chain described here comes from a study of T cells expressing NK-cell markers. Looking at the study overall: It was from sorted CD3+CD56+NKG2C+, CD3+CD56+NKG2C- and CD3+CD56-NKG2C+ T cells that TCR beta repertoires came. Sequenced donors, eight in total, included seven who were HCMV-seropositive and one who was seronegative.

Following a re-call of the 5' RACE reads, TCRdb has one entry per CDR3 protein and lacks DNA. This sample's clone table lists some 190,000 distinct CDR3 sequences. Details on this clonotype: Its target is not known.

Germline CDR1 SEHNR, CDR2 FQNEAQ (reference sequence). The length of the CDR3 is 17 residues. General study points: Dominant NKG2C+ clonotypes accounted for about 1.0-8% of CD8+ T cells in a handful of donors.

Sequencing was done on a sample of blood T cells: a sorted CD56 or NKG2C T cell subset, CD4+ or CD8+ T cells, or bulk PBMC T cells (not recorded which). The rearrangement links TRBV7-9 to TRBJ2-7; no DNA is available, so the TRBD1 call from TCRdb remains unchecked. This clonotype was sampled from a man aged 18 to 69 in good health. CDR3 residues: CASSDVRGRQGSDEQYF.